The 23 T cell receptor beta chains presented below share a single source sample, sequenced in a study of blood T cells in healthy people across ages. It was with a sample-barcoded 5' primer and a J-beta primer mix that a second PCR of about 6 to 12 cycles was run. From the 5' RACE reads, TCRdb called clonotypes with MiXCR, one entry per CDR3 protein. Of 1,800,000 or so distinct CDR3 sequences listed, about 39% are singletons. Specimen: blood. The receptors stem from a human donor in good health.

This rearrangement joins TRBV29-1 to TRBJ2-1; TRBD2 agrees at 10 bases. The CDR3 has 13 amino acids. CDR1 is SQVTM, CDR2 ANQGSEA, per germline. With V trimmed by 6 bases and J by 3 bases, 2 bases remained unmatched. The CDR3, as DNA: TGCAGCGTAGCGGGGGGGAACTACAATGAGCAGTTCTTC. This encodes CSVAGGNYNEQFF.

This clonotype has more than one count but fewer than ten. This rearrangement joins TRBV7-2 to TRBJ2-3; 9 nucleotides align to TRBD2. Trimming at V came to 7 bases and at J to 3 bases, leaving 5 bases not matched to a gene. Germline V gene lookup returns CDR1 SGHTA and CDR2 FQGNSA. The CDR3 is 14 amino acids. This CDR3 reads CASIYSGGTDTQYF. The CDR3 nucleotides read TGTGCCAGCATATATAGCGGGGGTACAGATACGCAGTATTTT.

CDR3 sequence: CSVVTGDSNQPQHF. For the CDR3, the DNA is TGCAGCGTTGTGACAGGGGATAGCAATCAGCCCCAGCATTTT. V gene TRBV29-1 combines with J gene TRBJ1-5; 8 bases fit TRBD1. The CDR3 is 14 residues long. CDR1 is SQVTM and CDR2 is ANQGSEA in the germline V gene. The V and J ends lost 4 bases and 0 bases, in that order; junction bases with no gene match: 2.

V and J are TRBV5-1 and TRBJ2-7; 10 nucleotides align to TRBD1. CDR3 length equals 18 residues. V trimming: 4 bases; J trimming: 5 bases; junction bases outside the gene matches: 18. Looked up from germline, CDR1 is SGHRS and CDR2 is YFSETQ. The CDR3 coding sequence is TGCGCCAGCAGCCCCACGGGACAGGGGCTATACTTCGTGAACGAGCAGTACTTC. Amino acids: CASSPTGQGLYFVNEQYF.

This clonotype is a singleton in its sample. The chain's CDR3 is CASSSPDTALNYGYTF. The CDR3 bases are TGTGCCAGCAGCTCCCCCGACACAGCGTTAAACTATGGCTACACCTTC. The rearrangement links TRBV7-2 to TRBJ1-2, with no clear D. Germline CDR1 and CDR2: SGHTA and FQGNSA. V was clipped by 4 bases and J by 2 bases, with 17 bases between them. The length of the CDR3 is 16 residues.

The chain has TRBV6-5 and TRBJ1-2; D possibly corresponds to TRBD1 (5 bases). The CDR3 consists of 15 residues. Trimming pared 5 bases from V and 0 bases from J, leaving 13 bases between. In germline, CDR1 is MNHEY, CDR2 SVGAGI. CDR3 protein: CASSGTTETNYGYTF. The CDR3 DNA reads as TGTGCCAGCAGTGGAACGACAGAGACTAACTATGGCTACACCTTC.

In its sample, this clonotype was seen once. This chain connects TRBV20-1 to TRBJ1-2, with TRBD1 matching over 7 bases. The CDR3 consists of 16 residues. Germline V lookup: CDR1 DFQATT, CDR2 SNEGSKA (reference sequence). V was clipped by 3 bases and J by 0 bases; unmatched bases: 10. Here the CDR3 DNA reads TGCAGTGCTAGCGGGACAGTCCAGTTCGCTAACTATGGCTACACCTTC. Amino acid sequence: CSASGTVQFANYGYTF.

The chain combines TRBV20-1 with TRBJ1-6; D gene ambiguous. V was cut by 0 bases and J by 0 bases, with 3 bases left in between. From germline, CDR1 is DFQATT and CDR2 SNEGSKA (reference sequence). This CDR3 has 14 amino acids. The chain's CDR3 is CSAREFSYNSPLHF. CDR3 sequence (DNA): TGCAGTGCTAGAGAATTCTCCTATAATTCACCCCTCCACTTT.

The chain is built from TRBV2 and TRBJ2-1; D ambiguous. Trimming stripped 5 bases from V and 6 bases from J, with 14 bases between. The CDR3 extends over 14 amino acids. Germline V gene sequence: CDR1 SNHLY, CDR2 FYNNEI. The CDR3: CASSSRRSSNEQFF. In DNA, the CDR3 is TGTGCCAGCAGTTCGCGCAGGAGTTCCAATGAGCAGTTCTTC.

This chain links TRBV6-5 with TRBJ2-1, with D perhaps TRBD1 or TRBD2 (6 bases each). Germline CDR1 and CDR2: MNHEY and SVGAGI. V was trimmed by 7 bases and J by 6 bases, leaving 13 bases between them. The length of the CDR3 is 13 residues. This CDR3 is CASNHPGANEQFF. The CDR3, as DNA: TGTGCCAGCAATCACCCGGGGGCCAATGAGCAGTTCTTC.

The chain joins TRBV6-4 to TRBJ2-4, with TRBD2 matching 9 bases. Germline CDR1 MRHNA, CDR2 SNTAGT. V lost 5 bases, J lost 10 bases, and 9 bases stayed unmatched. The CDR3 consists of 14 residues. CDR3 sequence (DNA): TGTGCCAGCAGTCCACTAGCGGGTGGGGATATTCAGTACTTC. This encodes CASSPLAGGDIQYF.

This chain links TRBV20-1 with TRBJ2-2; no clear D gene. CDR1 is DFQATT, CDR2 SNEGSKA, per germline (reference sequence). The germline V and J ends were trimmed by 5 bases and 6 bases, with 7 bases remaining between them. There are 11 residues in the CDR3. The CDR3 loop reads CSAQYSGELFF. Here the CDR3 DNA reads TGCAGTGCTCAGTACTCCGGGGAGCTGTTTTTT.

The chain has TRBV24-1 and TRBJ2-1; no firm D call. With the DNA end fitting TRBJ2-7 better, the J assignment may be wrong. The CDR3 is 13 amino acids. Germline CDR1 KGHDR, CDR2 SFDVKD. CDR3 region: CATSDNAYNEQYF. CDR3 in DNA: TGTGCCACCAGTGATAACGCCTACAATGAGCAGTACTTC.

This chain joins TRBV25-1 and TRBJ1-6; D call uncertain. Germline V CDR1 and CDR2: MGHDK, SYGVNS. The CDR3 is made up of 13 amino acids. The germline V and J ends were trimmed by 8 bases and 7 bases, with 12 bases remaining between them. CDR3 DNA sequence: TGTGCCAGCGGATCCGCGTGGAATTCACCCCTCCACTTT. It translates to CASGSAWNSPLHF.

The chain couples TRBV5-5 to TRBJ1-2; perhaps TRBD1 as D (6 bases). Germline loops: CDR1 SGHKS, CDR2 YYEKEE (reference sequence). V gave up 2 bases and J gave up 3 bases, with 26 bases separating them. This CDR3 has 19 residues. The CDR3 DNA reads as TGTGCCAGCAGCTTCAGCGGGGGCGCGAGGGGCTTAGTGGACTATGGCTACACCTTC. It is translated as CASSFSGGARGLVDYGYTF.

The V gene is TRBV28, the J gene TRBJ2-5, with 7 positions matching TRBD1. V dropped 5 bases and J dropped 5; count of bases not matched to a gene: 8. The CDR3 is made up of 14 amino acids. CDR1 and CDR2 (germline): MDHEN, SYDVKM. CDR3 nucleotides: TGTGCCAGCAGTGTCAAACAGGGGTCGGAGACCCAGTACTTC. Amino acids: CASSVKQGSETQYF.

Concerning this clonotype: A read error may produce the germline difference seen at one junction end. The chain has TRBV6-2 or TRBV6-3 and TRBJ2-1; unclear D gene. In germline, CDR1 is MNHEY, CDR2 SVGEGT. CDR3 length equals 14 residues. CDR3 in amino acids: CANSYGNNYNEQFF. Written as DNA, the CDR3 is TGTGCCAACAGTTACGGAAACAACTACAATGAGCAGTTCTTC.

This chain joins TRBV27 and TRBJ1-1, with a possible D match to TRBD1 (5 bases). Trimming left V 4 bases short and J 6 bases short, with 15 bases between. The CDR3 totals 14 residues. Germline V gene lookup returns CDR1 MNHEY and CDR2 SMNVEV (reference sequence). CDR3 region: CASSSYLGPSEAFF. CDR3 coding DNA: TGTGCCAGCAGTTCCTATCTGGGACCGTCTGAAGCTTTCTTT.

The table lists this clonotype with a few counts. The rearrangement links TRBV20-1 to TRBJ2-7, with TRBD1 matching 11 bases. CDR1 is DFQATT, CDR2 SNEGSKA, per germline (reference sequence). V lost 5 bases, J lost 1 base, and 10 bases stayed unmatched. The CDR3 contains 16 residues. Written as DNA, the CDR3 is TGCAGTGCTCGATCGCCGGGACAGGGGGTTTCCTACGAGCAGTACTTC. It is translated as CSARSPGQGVSYEQYF.

This clonotype has just a few counts. V gene TRBV6-6 combines with J gene TRBJ1-1; 7 bases fit TRBD1. The CDR3 has 12 residues. Germline CDR1 is MNHNY and CDR2 is SVGAGI (reference sequence). V was pared by 6 bases and J by 10 bases, with 8 bases of the junction left unmatched. The CDR3: CASSPQGMAAFF. CDR3 in DNA: TGTGCCAGCAGCCCACAGGGGATGGCAGCTTTCTTT.

The V and J genes are TRBV4-1 and TRBJ2-1; TRBD1 is a possible D gene (5 bases). The germline V and J ends were trimmed by 5 bases and 10 bases, with 15 bases remaining between them. The CDR3 sequence is 13 residues long. Germline CDR1 reads MGHRA; CDR2 reads YSYEKL. CDR3 in DNA: TGCGCCAGCAGCTCCCTAGGGGTTACGGAGCAGTTCTTC. It codes for CASSSLGVTEQFF.

V is TRBV27 and J is TRBJ2-7; a weak D match, TRBD1 (5 bases). The CDR3 totals 14 residues. CDR1 is MNHEY and CDR2 is SMNVEV in the germline V gene (reference sequence). The ends were cut back, 5 bases at V and 3 bases at J, with 14 bases in the middle. CDR3 DNA sequence: TGTGCCAGCAGTCCTAAGGGGAAGGGCTACGAGCAGTACTTC. Translated: CASSPKGKGYEQYF.

This clonotype occurred a few times. The rearrangement joins TRBV5-1 to TRBJ1-2, with 10 nucleotides matching TRBD1. V shed 0 bases, J shed 3 bases, and the junction held 8 bases outside the gene matches. There are 17 residues in the CDR3. Germline V gives CDR1 SGHRS, CDR2 YFSETQ. CDR3 amino acids: CASSLGAPGTGDYGYTF. DNA for the CDR3: TGCGCCAGCAGCTTGGGGGCCCCCGGGACAGGGGACTATGGCTACACCTTC.